Presented here are 24 T cell receptor beta chains from one specimen sequenced in a study of long-term antiretroviral therapy in people with HIV. immunoSEQ v3.0 was run at survey level. Repertoires were generated with immunoSEQ multiplex PCR, while TCRdb's copy carries only in-frame clones and drops some. Among around 19,000 clones, around 93% were seen once, and the ten largest hold more than 5.5%. Sequencing was performed on unsorted PBMCs, taken 4.4 years after starting antiretroviral therapy. These receptors all come from a woman in her forties or fifties with HIV.

This clone has a handful of counts. The chain links TRBV30 to TRBJ2-6; tentatively, D is TRBD1 or TRBD2 (6 bases each). V was pared by 3 bases and J by 0 bases, with 24 bases between. Germline V gives CDR1 GTSNPN, CDR2 SVGIG (reference sequence). The CDR3 sequence is 20 residues long. CDR3 residues: CAWSIPHWGRGSSGANVLTF. CDR3 nucleotides: TGTGCCTGGAGCATCCCCCACTGGGGGCGGGGAAGCTCTGGGGCCAACGTCCTGACTTTC.

The chain employs TRBV9 and TRBJ2-2; tentatively, D is TRBD2 (7 bases). The CDR3 loop spans 16 amino acids. V shed 0 bases and J shed 0 bases, with 9 bases lying between them. Germline V gene sequence: CDR1 SGDLS, CDR2 YYNGEE. CDR3 protein: CASSVGGGANTGELFF. The CDR3 nucleotides read TGTGCCAGCAGCGTAGGAGGGGGGGCGAACACCGGGGAGCTGTTTTTT.

This sequence joins TRBV30 and TRBJ1-3; TRBD1 matches 7 bases. With 5 bases clipped from V and 3 bases from J, the junction kept 7 bases outside the gene matches. The CDR3 runs 14 residues. Germline CDR1 reads GTSNPN; CDR2 reads SVGIG (reference sequence). In nucleotides, the CDR3 is TGTGCCTGGGACAGGGTTGGTGGTGGAAACACCATATATTTT. This codes for CAWDRVGGGNTIYF.

The V gene is TRBV6-5, the J gene TRBJ1-1, with D uncertain. The CDR3 length is 13 residues. CDR1 is MNHEY, CDR2 SVGAGI, per germline. V dropped 2 bases and J dropped 3 bases, with 7 bases sitting between them. The CDR3 protein is CASSYPGYTEAFF. The CDR3 DNA reads as TGTGCCAGCAGTTACCCTGGGTACACTGAAGCTTTCTTT.

This clone appeared a few times. This rearrangement joins TRBV7-9 to TRBJ1-5; no definite D call. CDR3 length: 12 residues. Trimming stripped 3 bases from V and 8 bases from J, with 8 bases between. Germline CDR1 SEHNR, CDR2 FQNEAQ (reference sequence). CDR3 loop: CASSFGEEPQHF. The CDR3 DNA sequence: TGTGCCAGCAGCTTTGGCGAGGAGCCCCAGCATTTT. Drawing the rest from reference TRBV7-9 and TRBJ1-5, the complete variable domain is DTGVSQNPRHKITKRGQNVTFRCDPISEHNRLYWYRQTLGQGPEFLTYFQNEAQLEKSRLLSDRFSAERPKGSFSTLEIQRTEQGDSAMYLCASSFGEEPQHFGDGTRLSIL.

The rearrangement links TRBV7-2 to TRBJ1-5, with D unclear. This CDR3 is built from 15 residues. Per the germline V gene, CDR1 is SGHTA and CDR2 is FQGNSA. Trimming took off 4 bases at V and 3 bases at J, with 13 bases between the two ends. CDR3 amino acids: CASSSPGVPNQPQHF. CDR3 nucleotide sequence: TGTGCCAGCAGCTCCCCCGGGGTCCCCAATCAGCCCCAGCATTTT.

The genes are TRBV2 and TRBJ2-3, with 7 bases matching TRBD2. From germline, CDR1 is SNHLY and CDR2 FYNNEI. This CDR3 has 15 amino acids. Trimming at V came to 3 bases and at J to 3 bases, leaving 6 bases not matched to a gene. For the CDR3, the DNA is TGTGCCAGCAGTGACCAAGGGGAGGGGACAGATACGCAGTATTTT. Translation gives CASSDQGEGTDTQYF.

V gene TRBV7-6 combines with J gene TRBJ1-1; a weak D match, TRBD1 (5 bases). CDR3 length equals 14 residues. Germline CDR1 reads SGHVS; CDR2 reads FNYEAQ. V lost 1 base and J 3 bases, leaving 9 bases between the germline ends. The CDR3 is CASSLDGGDTEAFF. Written as DNA, the CDR3 is TGTGCCAGCAGCTTAGACGGGGGAGACACTGAAGCTTTCTTT.

The genes are TRBV6-5 and TRBJ1-1; no definite D call. The CDR3 length is 15 residues. CDR1 and CDR2 from the germline V gene are MNHEY and SVGAGI. Trimming cost V 2 bases and J 6 bases, with 16 bases left between them. The CDR3: CASSYPNSGPAEAFF. CDR3 DNA: TGTGCCAGCAGTTACCCCAATTCCGGCCCCGCTGAAGCTTTCTTT.

V usage is TRBV19 and J usage is TRBJ2-3; 7 bases are shared with TRBD1. Germline V gene data show CDR1 as LNHDA and CDR2 as SQIVND (reference sequence). The trim removed 1 base at V and 2 bases at J, leaving 12 bases unmatched. CDR3 length: 18 amino acids. For the CDR3, the DNA is TGTGCCAGTAGTATAGGAAGGGGGCGCAGAGCCTCCACAGATACGCAGTATTTT. As protein: CASSIGRGRRASTDTQYF.

V gene TRBV10-3 combines with J gene TRBJ1-1; the D is unclear. Germline V gene lookup returns CDR1 ENHRY and CDR2 SYGVKD. The CDR3 covers 12 residues. Trimming pared 5 bases from V and 5 bases from J, leaving 9 bases between. The CDR3 spells CAISKTRTEAFF. CDR3 nucleotides: TGTGCCATCAGTAAGACCCGTACTGAAGCTTTCTTT.

This rearrangement joins TRBV4-1 to TRBJ1-2; perhaps TRBD1 as D (5 bases). CDR1 is MGHRA, CDR2 YSYEKL, per germline. The length of the CDR3 is 15 residues. The V end lost 4 bases, the J end lost 2 bases, and 14 bases lay between the germline ends. The CDR3 loop reads CASSRSQGANYGYTF. The CDR3 DNA sequence: TGCGCCAGCAGCCGTTCGCAGGGAGCCAACTATGGCTACACCTTC.

The chain couples TRBV5-1 to TRBJ2-1; 7 bases are shared with TRBD2. The CDR3 consists of 17 residues. V gave up 1 base and J gave up 0 bases; unmatched junction bases: 7. Germline V CDR1 and CDR2: SGHRS, YFSETQ. CDR3 region: CASSLTSATSSYNEQFF. The CDR3 DNA follows: TGCGCCAGCAGCTTGACTAGCGCAACATCCTCCTACAATGAGCAGTTCTTC.

This chain connects TRBV19 to TRBJ1-4; possibly TRBD1 for D (5 bases). V gave up 7 bases and J gave up 7 bases, with 25 bases separating them. Germline CDR1 reads LNHDA; CDR2 reads SQIVND (reference sequence). CDR3 size: 17 residues. CDR3 nucleotides: TGTGCCAGTATACAGGCAGCAGGGCACTTAATTACTGAAAAACTGTTTTTT. Translation: CASIQAAGHLITEKLFF.

V is TRBV4-2 and J is TRBJ1-1; possibly TRBD1 for D (6 bases). The V gene lost 8 bases and the J gene lost 1 base, with 17 bases spanning the gap. The CDR3 consists of 15 residues. CDR1 and CDR2 from the germline V gene are LGHNA and YNFKEQ. The CDR3 coding sequence is TGTGCCAGCCGTTACGGGACGGGACAGAACACTGAAGCTTTCTTT. Translated: CASRYGTGQNTEAFF.

The J gene is TRBJ2-5, the V gene TRBV2; D is ambiguous. Germline CDR1 SNHLY, CDR2 FYNNEI. The CDR3 is 14 amino acids. V lost 5 bases and J lost 5, with 15 bases in between. As DNA, the CDR3 is TGTGCCAGCAGTCGGACGTCAGCCGGGGAGACCCAGTACTTC. It is translated as CASSRTSAGETQYF. The full variable domain, with the rest looked up from reference TRBV2 and TRBJ2-5, is EPEVTQTPSHQVTQMGQEVILRCVPISNHLYFYWYRQILGQKVEFLVSFYNNEISEKSEIFDDQFSVERPDGSNFTLKIRSTKLEDSAMYFCASSRTSAGETQYFGPGTRLLVL.

The chain employs TRBV11-2 and TRBJ2-2, with TRBD2 identical over 13 bases. This CDR3 has 16 amino acids. Germline CDR1 and CDR2: SGHAT and FQNNGV. Trimming cost V 5 bases and J 6 bases; bases outside gene matches: 6. The CDR3 region is CASSLTSGGTSGELFF. In DNA, the CDR3 is TGTGCCAGCAGCCTGACTAGCGGGGGGACCTCCGGGGAGCTGTTTTTT.

J is TRBJ2-7 and V is TRBV9, with TRBD1 identical over 7 bases. The CDR3 runs 14 residues. Germline lookup yields CDR1 SGDLS and CDR2 YYNGEE. With 0 bases clipped from V and 4 bases from J, the junction kept 4 bases outside the gene matches. The CDR3 here is CASSVEAGGYEQYF. The CDR3 DNA follows: TGTGCCAGCAGCGTAGAGGCAGGGGGATACGAGCAGTACTTC.

The rearrangement uses TRBV2 and TRBJ2-3; D gene ambiguous. The germline V and J ends were trimmed by 3 bases and 6 bases, with 19 bases remaining between them. Looked up from germline, CDR1 is SNHLY and CDR2 is FYNNEI. CDR3 length: 16 amino acids. The CDR3 protein is CASSDFLGPRADTQYF. The DNA of the CDR3 is TGTGCCAGCAGTGATTTTCTAGGCCCTAGGGCGGATACGCAGTATTTT.

This clone was seen a single time. The V call is TRBV11-2, the J call TRBJ2-7; D might be TRBD1 or TRBD2, each matching 5 bases. CDR1 and CDR2 from the germline V gene are SGHAT and FQNNGV. Trimming took 2 bases from V and 4 from J, leaving 12 bases between them. The CDR3 has 14 amino acids. This chain's CDR3 is CASSLSGGGYEQYF. CDR3 DNA: TGTGCCAGCAGCTTAAGTGGTGGGGGATACGAGCAGTACTTC. Drawing the rest from reference TRBV11-2 and TRBJ2-7, the complete variable domain is EAGVAQSPRYKIIEKRQSVAFWCNPISGHATLYWYQQILGQGPKLLIQFQNNGVVDDSQLPKDRFSAERLKGVDSTLKIQPAKLEDSAVYLCASSLSGGGYEQYFGPGTRLTVT.

The chain links TRBV4-1 to TRBJ1-6; D gene unclear. In germline, CDR1 is MGHRA, CDR2 YSYEKL. This CDR3 spans 18 amino acids. Trimming shortened V by 1 base and J by 7 bases, and 20 bases separated the two germline ends. The CDR3 nucleotides are TGCGCCAGCAGCCAAGTTGACATGGGTCTAATCCAAAATTCACCCCTCCACTTT. It codes for CASSQVDMGLIQNSPLHF.

The genes are TRBV7-3 and TRBJ2-3; D might be TRBD1 or TRBD2, each matching 5 bases. The CDR3 is made up of 17 amino acids. Germline V gene data show CDR1 as SGHTA and CDR2 as FQGTGA. Trimming shortened V by 3 bases and J by 0 bases, and 16 bases separated the two germline ends. The CDR3, as DNA: TGTGCCAGCAGCTTGAAAGGGACCGACCATAGCACAGATACGCAGTATTTT. Its translation: CASSLKGTDHSTDTQYF. Looking up the rest from reference TRBV7-3 and TRBJ2-3 gives the full variable domain: GAGVSQTPSNKVTEKGKYVELRCDPISGHTALYWYRQSLGQGPEFLIYFQGTGAADDSGLPNDRFFAVRPEGSVSTLKIQRTERGDSAVYLCASSLKGTDHSTDTQYFGPGTRLTVL.

CDR3 amino acids: CASRAGGVDTEAFF. The CDR3 nucleotides read TGCGCCAGCAGGGCAGGGGGCGTGGACACTGAAGCTTTCTTT. The V call is TRBV5-1, the J call TRBJ1-1; 8 bases are a match to TRBD1. Germline CDR1 is SGHRS and CDR2 is YFSETQ. V was clipped by 5 bases and J by 3 bases; unmatched bases: 6. The CDR3 runs to 14 residues.

V usage is TRBV6-1 and J usage is TRBJ2-7; D is ambiguous. Trimming took 8 bases from V and 2 from J, leaving 13 bases between them. Germline lookup yields CDR1 MNHNS and CDR2 SASEGT. This CDR3 is 13 amino acids long. CDR3 loop: CASSPWDTYEQYF. The CDR3 DNA reads as TGTGCCAGCTCCCCGTGGGATACCTACGAGCAGTACTTC.